The 15 T cell receptor beta chains below come from one sample, sequenced in a study of OX40 agonist ivuxolimab in advanced cancers. Profiling relied on immunoSEQ multiplex PCR, and the TCRdb table lists in-frame clones only, not all of them. The sample carries around 26,000 clones, 75% to 85% recorded once. The starting material was CD4+ or CD8+ T cells sorted from blood, obtained in a trial of the OX40 agonist ivuxolimab. The receptors shown here come from an adult with an advanced solid tumor such as melanoma, head and neck, liver or kidney cancer.

V usage is TRBV25-1 and J usage is TRBJ2-3, with D perhaps matching TRBD2 (5 bases). V was clipped by 10 bases and J by 4 bases, with 18 bases between them. The length of the CDR3 is 14 residues. Germline V CDR1 and CDR2: MGHDK, SYGVNS. In DNA, the CDR3 is TGTGCCACCGACGGACCGCCGAGGGCAGATACGCAGTATTTT. It translates to CATDGPPRADTQYF.

As concerns this clone: The same CDR3 also results from other DNA sequences found in this sample. The chain combines TRBV10-3 with TRBJ2-3; the D is unclear. The CDR3 has 11 residues. V lost 3 bases and J 6 bases, leaving 4 bases between the germline ends. Germline CDR1 is ENHRY and CDR2 is SYGVKD. CDR3 DNA: TGTGCCATCAGTGACTCCGATACGCAGTATTTT. It yields the protein CAISDSDTQYF.

The chain joins TRBV27 to TRBJ2-7; D is possibly TRBD2 (5 bases). Trimming cost V 6 bases and J 7 bases, with 19 bases left between them. The germline V gene encodes CDR1 MNHEY and CDR2 SMNVEV (reference sequence). The CDR3 extends over 14 amino acids. CDR3 in DNA: TGTGCCAGCAGCAACCTCGAAAGGCCGGGGGAGCAGTACTTC. This codes for CASSNLERPGEQYF.

This chain uses TRBV30 with TRBJ1-1; TRBD1 might be the D (5 bases). Germline CDR1 reads GTSNPN; CDR2 reads SVGIG (reference sequence). The CDR3 runs to 15 residues. The V end lost 5 bases, the J end lost 4 bases, and 20 bases lay between the germline ends. The CDR3 region is CAWSPPTWDGTEAFF. In DNA form, the CDR3 reads TGTGCCTGGTCCCCACCGACCTGGGACGGCACTGAAGCTTTCTTT.

This clone was counted a few times. The V gene is TRBV19, the J gene TRBJ1-3; no clear D. The CDR3 length is 11 residues. Germline CDR1 LNHDA, CDR2 SQIVND (reference sequence). V was clipped by 10 bases and J by 0 bases, with 4 bases between them. In nucleotides, the CDR3 is TGTGCCATCCCCTCTGGAAACACCATATATTTT. It is translated as CAIPSGNTIYF.

This CDR3 reads CASSQSLAKVTGELFF. In DNA form, the CDR3 reads TGTGCCAGCAGCCAGTCTCTAGCGAAGGTAACCGGGGAGCTGTTTTTT. V is TRBV28 and J is TRBJ2-2; D might be TRBD2 (6 bases). CDR1 MDHEN and CDR2 SYDVKM come from the germline V gene. Trimming removed 6 bases at V and 5 bases at J, with 19 bases between. CDR3 length: 16 residues.

This chain links TRBV7-9 with TRBJ1-2; TRBD1 matches 10 bases. Per germline, CDR1 SEHNR and CDR2 FQNEAQ (reference sequence). The CDR3 runs 16 residues. J was trimmed by 5 bases and V by 5 bases; bases with no gene match: 11. The DNA of the CDR3 is TGTGCCAGCAGCCGACAGGGACAGGGGCTGTCATATGGCTACACCTTC. Its protein is CASSRQGQGLSYGYTF.

The chain carries TRBV6-6 and TRBJ1-2; unclear D gene. Trimming cost V 6 bases and J 4 bases, with 9 bases left between them. Per the germline V gene, CDR1 is MNHNY and CDR2 is SVGAGI (reference sequence). This CDR3 has 12 amino acids. In DNA, the CDR3 is TGTGCCAGCAGCGCAGATCTCTATGGCTACACCTTC. This encodes CASSADLYGYTF.

The chain employs TRBV5-8 and TRBJ2-1, with 8 bases lining up with TRBD2. The trim removed 8 bases at V and 3 bases at J, leaving 10 bases unmatched. The CDR3 is 15 residues long. Germline CDR1 SGHTS, CDR2 YDEGEE. The CDR3 spells CASDPGLAGYNEQFF. The CDR3 DNA reads as TGTGCCAGTGACCCCGGACTAGCTGGCTACAATGAGCAGTTCTTC.

The J gene is TRBJ2-7, the V gene TRBV25-1; D is perhaps TRBD1 (6 bases). This CDR3 has 14 residues. Trimming shortened V by 4 bases and J by 2 bases, and 12 bases separated the two germline ends. In germline, CDR1 is MGHDK, CDR2 SYGVNS. The CDR3 sequence is CASSARTAPYEQYF. The CDR3 coding sequence is TGTGCCAGCAGTGCCCGGACAGCACCCTACGAGCAGTACTTC.

Regarding this clone: A far larger clone is one nucleotide away, so this likely arose from a read error. The chain joins TRBV9 to TRBJ1-2; D is perhaps TRBD1 (5 bases). The CDR3 has 14 residues. Trimming pared 5 bases from V and 7 bases from J, leaving 18 bases between. Germline CDR1 reads SGDLS; CDR2 reads YYNGEE. The CDR3 loop reads CASRDRSGGIGYTF. The CDR3 DNA sequence: TGTGCCAGCAGGGACCGAAGTGGGGGAATTGGCTACACCTTC.

This clone is medium-sized. The chain recombines TRBV5-6 with TRBJ2-3; D could derive from TRBD1 or TRBD2 (5 bases each). From germline, CDR1 is SGHDT and CDR2 YYEEEE. V gave up 3 bases and J gave up 0 bases, with 14 bases separating them. The CDR3 extends over 16 amino acids. In nucleotides, the CDR3 is TGTGCCAGCAGCTGGAGGAGACAGCCTAGCACAGATACGCAGTATTTT. Protein product: CASSWRRQPSTDTQYF.

The rearrangement links TRBV28 to TRBJ2-2, with D perhaps TRBD1 (5 bases). With 2 bases removed from V and 7 bases from J, the gap between germline ends came to 11 bases. This CDR3 is built from 14 residues. The germline V gene has CDR1 MDHEN and CDR2 SYDVKM. The CDR3 bases are TGTGCCAGCAGTTTAGGGGCTGCTATCGGGGAGCTGTTTTTT. Protein: CASSLGAAIGELFF.

The V gene is TRBV27, the J gene TRBJ2-7; D is tentatively TRBD1 or TRBD2 (6 bases each). CDR3 length: 13 residues. V lost 8 bases and J lost 6, with 17 bases in between. Germline CDR1 reads MNHEY; CDR2 reads SMNVEV (reference sequence). CDR3 in DNA: TGTGCCAGCGAGGGGGGACGGGATTTCGAGCAGTACTTC. This codes for CASEGGRDFEQYF.

The J gene is TRBJ2-2, the V gene TRBV12-5; tentative D call: TRBD2 (5 bases). Germline values: CDR1 LGHNT, CDR2 FRNRAP. The V gene lost 8 bases and the J gene lost 5 bases, with 6 bases spanning the gap. The CDR3 extends over 11 amino acids. CDR3 protein: CASTGTGELFF. In DNA form, the CDR3 reads TGTGCTAGTACGGGGACCGGGGAGCTGTTTTTT.